A single sample gave rise to the 3 T cell receptor beta chains below, sequenced in a study of response to subunit inactivated influenza vaccine. Via MiXCR, TCRdb re-called the RT-PCR reads, giving one row per CDR3 protein. In the table there are around 530,000 distinct CDR3 sequences, around 11% of which are singletons. The sample here was PBMCs from blood, taken on the day of vaccination. The receptors here all came from a man aged 45-65 years who received an inactivated influenza vaccine.

V is TRBV19 and J is TRBJ2-7, with TRBD1 matching 7 bases. There are 15 residues in the CDR3. Germline V gene lookup returns CDR1 LNHDA and CDR2 SQIVND (reference sequence). The J segment lost 4 bases and the V segment lost 5 bases, leaving 11 bases of the junction unmatched. CDR3 in DNA: TGTGCCAGTAGTTCACCGGGACAGCGACCATACGAGCAGTACTTC. Its translation: CASSSPGQRPYEQYF.

The sample holds a few counts of this clonotype. The rearrangement joins TRBV15 to TRBJ1-4; the match to TRBD1 covers 9 bases. Germline V gives CDR1 LNHNV, CDR2 YYDKDF (reference sequence). J was trimmed by 7 bases and V by 2 bases; bases with no gene match: 8. The CDR3 has 16 residues. CDR3 DNA sequence: TGTGCCACCAGCAGACTTATAGGGACAGGGATTGAAAAACTGTTTTTT. This gives the protein CATSRLIGTGIEKLFF. Drawing the rest from reference TRBV15 and TRBJ1-4, the complete variable domain is DAMVIQNPRYQVTQFGKPVTLSCSQTLNHNVMYWYQQKSSQAPKLLFHYYDKDFNNEADTPDNFQSRRPNTSFCFLDIRSPGLGDTAMYLCATSRLIGTGIEKLFFGSGTQLSVL.

V gene TRBV20-1 combines with J gene TRBJ2-1, with 10 bases aligning to TRBD2. Germline loops: CDR1 DFQATT, CDR2 SNEGSKA (reference sequence). The length of the CDR3 is 15 residues. V shed 6 bases, J shed 4 bases, and the junction held 9 bases outside the gene matches. CDR3 in amino acids: CSATTGTSVYNEQFF. CDR3 sequence (DNA): TGCAGTGCGACCACCGGGACTAGCGTATACAATGAGCAGTTCTTC.